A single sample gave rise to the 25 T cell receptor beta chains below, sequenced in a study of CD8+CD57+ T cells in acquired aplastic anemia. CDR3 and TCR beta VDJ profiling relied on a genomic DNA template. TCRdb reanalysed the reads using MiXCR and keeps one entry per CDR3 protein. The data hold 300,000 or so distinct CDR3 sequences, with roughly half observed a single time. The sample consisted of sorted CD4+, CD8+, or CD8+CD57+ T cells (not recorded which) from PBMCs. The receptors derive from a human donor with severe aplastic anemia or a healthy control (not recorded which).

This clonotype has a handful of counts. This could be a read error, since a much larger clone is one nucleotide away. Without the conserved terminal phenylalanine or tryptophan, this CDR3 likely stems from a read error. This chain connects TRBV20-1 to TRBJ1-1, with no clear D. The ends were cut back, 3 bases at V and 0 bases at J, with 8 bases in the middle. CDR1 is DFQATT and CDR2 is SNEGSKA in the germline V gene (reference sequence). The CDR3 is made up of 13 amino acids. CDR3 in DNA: TGCAGTGCTAGTTCAGCCTTGAACACTGAAGCTTTCTGT. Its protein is CSASSALNTEAFC.

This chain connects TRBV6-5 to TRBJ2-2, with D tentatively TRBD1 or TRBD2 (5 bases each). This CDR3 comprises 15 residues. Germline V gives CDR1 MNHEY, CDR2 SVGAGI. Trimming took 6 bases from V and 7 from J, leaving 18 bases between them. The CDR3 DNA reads TGTGCCAGCAGAGCTACGTGGACTGGACACGGGGAGCTGTTTTTT. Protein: CASRATWTGHGELFF.

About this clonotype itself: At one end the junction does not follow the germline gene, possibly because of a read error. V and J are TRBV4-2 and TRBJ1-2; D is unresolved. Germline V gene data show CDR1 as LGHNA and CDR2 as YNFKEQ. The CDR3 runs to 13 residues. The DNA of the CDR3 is TGTGCCGGCAGCCACAACAGTAACTATGGTTACACCTTC. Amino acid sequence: CAGSHNSNYGYTF.

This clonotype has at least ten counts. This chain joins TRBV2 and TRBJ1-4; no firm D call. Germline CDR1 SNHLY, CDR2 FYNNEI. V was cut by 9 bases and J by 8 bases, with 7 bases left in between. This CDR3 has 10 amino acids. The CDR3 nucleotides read TGTGCCAGAGAGAAAGAAAAACTGTTTTTT. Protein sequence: CAREKEKLFF. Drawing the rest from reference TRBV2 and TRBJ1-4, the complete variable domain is EPEVTQTPSHQVTQMGQEVILRCVPISNHLYFYWYRQILGQKVEFLVSFYNNEISEKSEIFDDQFSVERPDGSNFTLKIRSTKLEDSAMYFCAREKEKLFFGSGTQLSVL.

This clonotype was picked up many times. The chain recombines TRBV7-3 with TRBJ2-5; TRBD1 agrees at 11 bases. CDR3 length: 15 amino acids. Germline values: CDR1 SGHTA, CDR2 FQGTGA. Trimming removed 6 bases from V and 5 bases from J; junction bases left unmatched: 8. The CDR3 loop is CASSLGTGGLETQYF. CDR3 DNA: TGTGCCAGCAGTCTCGGGACAGGGGGATTGGAGACCCAGTACTTC.

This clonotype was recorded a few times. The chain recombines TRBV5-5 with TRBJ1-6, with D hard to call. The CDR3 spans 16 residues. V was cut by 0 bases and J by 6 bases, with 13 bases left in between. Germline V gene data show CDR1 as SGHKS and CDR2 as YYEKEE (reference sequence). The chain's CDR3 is CASSLATATLNSPLHF. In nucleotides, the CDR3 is TGTGCCAGCAGCTTGGCTACGGCAACTCTTAATTCACCCCTCCACTTT.

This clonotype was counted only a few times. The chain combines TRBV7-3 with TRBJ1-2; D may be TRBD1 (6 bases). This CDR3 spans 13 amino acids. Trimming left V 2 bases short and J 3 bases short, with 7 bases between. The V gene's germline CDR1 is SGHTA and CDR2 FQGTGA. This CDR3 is CASSLAGDYGYTF. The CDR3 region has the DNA TGTGCCAGCAGCTTAGCAGGGGACTATGGCTACACCTTC.

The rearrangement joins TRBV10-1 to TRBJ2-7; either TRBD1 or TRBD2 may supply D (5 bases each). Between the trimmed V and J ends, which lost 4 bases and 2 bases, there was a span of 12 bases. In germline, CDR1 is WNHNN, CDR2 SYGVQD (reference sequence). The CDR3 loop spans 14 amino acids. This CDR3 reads CASSALKGPYEQYF. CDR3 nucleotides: TGCGCCAGCAGTGCCCTAAAGGGACCCTACGAGCAGTACTTC.

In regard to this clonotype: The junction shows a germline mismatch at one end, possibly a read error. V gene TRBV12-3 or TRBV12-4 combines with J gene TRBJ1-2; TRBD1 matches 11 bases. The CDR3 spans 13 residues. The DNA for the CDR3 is TGTGCCGGCAGTTTAGGGACAGGGGGACGGAACACCTTC. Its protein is CAGSLGTGGRNTF.

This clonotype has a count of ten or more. CDR3 amino acids: CASSVAGGDTYEQFF. CDR3 nucleotide sequence: TGTGCCAGCAGCGTAGCGGGGGGGGATACGTATGAGCAGTTCTTC. The chain has TRBV9 and TRBJ2-1; 8 nucleotides match TRBD2. The CDR3 consists of 15 residues. With V trimmed by 0 bases and J by 8 bases, 7 bases remained unmatched. From germline, CDR1 is SGDLS and CDR2 YYNGEE.

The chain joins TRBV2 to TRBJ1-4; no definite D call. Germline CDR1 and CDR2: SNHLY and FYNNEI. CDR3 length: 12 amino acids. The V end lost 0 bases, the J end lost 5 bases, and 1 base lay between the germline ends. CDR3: CASSEANEKLFF. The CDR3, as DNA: TGTGCCAGCAGTGAAGCGAATGAAAAACTGTTTTTT.

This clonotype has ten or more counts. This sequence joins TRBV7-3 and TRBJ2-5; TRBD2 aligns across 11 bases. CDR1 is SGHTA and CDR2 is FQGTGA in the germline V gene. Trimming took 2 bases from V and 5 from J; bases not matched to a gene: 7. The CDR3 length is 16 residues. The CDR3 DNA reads TGTGCCAGCAGCTTACTAGCGGGGGGCTCCGGGGAGACCCAGTACTTC. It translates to CASSLLAGGSGETQYF.

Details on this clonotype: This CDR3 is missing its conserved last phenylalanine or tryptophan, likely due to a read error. The CDR3 protein is CASSPHGQGMNTEAFS. Here the CDR3 DNA reads TGTGCCAGCAGCCCTCATGGGCAGGGGATGAACACTGAAGCTTTCTCT. This chain joins TRBV7-3 and TRBJ1-1; TRBD1 might be the D (6 bases). CDR3 length equals 16 residues. Per germline, CDR1 SGHTA and CDR2 FQGTGA. The V gene lost 5 bases and the J gene lost 0 bases, with 16 bases spanning the gap.

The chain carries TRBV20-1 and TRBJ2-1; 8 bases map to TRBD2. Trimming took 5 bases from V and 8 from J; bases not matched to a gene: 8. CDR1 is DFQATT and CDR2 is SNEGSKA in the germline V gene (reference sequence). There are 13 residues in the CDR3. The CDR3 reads CSAGVGGADEQFF. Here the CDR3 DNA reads TGCAGTGCTGGGGTCGGGGGGGCCGATGAGCAGTTCTTC.

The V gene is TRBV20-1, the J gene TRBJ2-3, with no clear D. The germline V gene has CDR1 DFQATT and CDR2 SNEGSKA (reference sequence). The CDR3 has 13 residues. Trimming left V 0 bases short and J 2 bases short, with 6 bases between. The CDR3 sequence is CSARDRATDTQYF. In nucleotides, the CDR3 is TGCAGTGCTAGAGATCGGGCCACAGATACGCAGTATTTT.

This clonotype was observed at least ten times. CDR3 DNA: TGTGCCAGCAGTGACGGGGCACGTAATCAGCCCCAGCATTTT. Protein product: CASSDGARNQPQHF. The chain carries TRBV2 and TRBJ1-5; a weak D match, TRBD1 (5 bases). Trimming took off 3 bases at V and 4 bases at J, with 10 bases between the two ends. Germline lookup yields CDR1 SNHLY and CDR2 FYNNEI. CDR3 length: 14 amino acids.

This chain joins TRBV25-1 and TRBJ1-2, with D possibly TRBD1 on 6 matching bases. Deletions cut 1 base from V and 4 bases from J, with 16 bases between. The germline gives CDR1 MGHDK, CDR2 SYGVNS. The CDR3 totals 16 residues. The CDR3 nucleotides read TGTGCCAGCAGTGAATCAGTCCCCGGGACATCCTATGGCTACACCTTC. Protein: CASSESVPGTSYGYTF.

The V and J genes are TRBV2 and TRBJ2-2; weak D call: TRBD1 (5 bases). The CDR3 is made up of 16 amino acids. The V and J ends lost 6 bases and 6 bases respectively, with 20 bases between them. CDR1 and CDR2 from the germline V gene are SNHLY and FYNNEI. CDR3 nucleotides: TGTGCCAGCAGCCATACAGAAGGGGTCGGTCCCGGGGAGCTGTTTTTT. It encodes CASSHTEGVGPGELFF.

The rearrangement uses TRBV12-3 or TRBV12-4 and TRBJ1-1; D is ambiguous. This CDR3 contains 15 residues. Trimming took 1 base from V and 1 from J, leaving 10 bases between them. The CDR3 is CASSLGTSGNTEAFF. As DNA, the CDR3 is TGTGCCAGCAGTTTAGGGACTAGCGGGAACACTGAAGCTTTCTTT.

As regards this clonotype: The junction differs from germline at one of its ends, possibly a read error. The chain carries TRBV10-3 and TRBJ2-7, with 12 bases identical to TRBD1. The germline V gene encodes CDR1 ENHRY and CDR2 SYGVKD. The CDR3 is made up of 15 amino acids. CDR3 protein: CASSPWDRGPYEQYF. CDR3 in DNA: TGTGCCAGCAGTCCCTGGGACAGGGGGCCCTACGAGCAGTACTTC.

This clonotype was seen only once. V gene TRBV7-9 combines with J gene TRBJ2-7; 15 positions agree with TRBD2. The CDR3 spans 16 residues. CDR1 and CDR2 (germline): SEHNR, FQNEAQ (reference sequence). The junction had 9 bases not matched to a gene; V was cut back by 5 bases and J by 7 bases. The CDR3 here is CASSARTSGGAGEQYF. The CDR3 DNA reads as TGTGCCAGCAGCGCCCGGACTAGCGGGGGGGCGGGAGAGCAGTACTTC.

CDR3 in DNA: TGTGCCAGCAGCCGCCGGGACGCTAACTACGAGCAGTACTTC. Amino acid sequence: CASSRRDANYEQYF. This chain joins TRBV7-2 and TRBJ2-7; either TRBD1 or TRBD2 may fit D (5 bases each). The CDR3 is made up of 14 amino acids. Germline CDR1 and CDR2: SGHTA and FQGNSA. Between the trimmed V and J ends, which lost 5 bases and 3 bases, there was a span of 14 bases.

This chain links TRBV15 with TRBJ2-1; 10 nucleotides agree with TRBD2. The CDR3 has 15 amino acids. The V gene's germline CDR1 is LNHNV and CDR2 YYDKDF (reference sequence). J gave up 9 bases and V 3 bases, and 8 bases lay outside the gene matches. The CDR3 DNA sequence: TGTGCCACCAGCAGGGAGCGGGAGGGCCTTGGTGAGCAGTTCTTC. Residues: CATSREREGLGEQFF.

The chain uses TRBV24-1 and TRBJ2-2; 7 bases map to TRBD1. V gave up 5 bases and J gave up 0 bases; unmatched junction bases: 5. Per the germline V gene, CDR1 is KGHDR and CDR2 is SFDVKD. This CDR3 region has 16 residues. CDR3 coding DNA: TGTGCCACCAGTGCCAGGGGACAGACGAACACCGGGGAGCTGTTTTTT. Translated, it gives CATSARGQTNTGELFF.

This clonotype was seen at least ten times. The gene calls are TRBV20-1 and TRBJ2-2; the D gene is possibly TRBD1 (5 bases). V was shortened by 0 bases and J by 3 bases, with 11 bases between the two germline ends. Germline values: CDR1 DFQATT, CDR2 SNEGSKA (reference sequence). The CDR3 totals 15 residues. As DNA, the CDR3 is TGCAGTGCTAGAGATCCCAGGGTTGACACCGGGGAGCTGTTTTTT. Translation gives CSARDPRVDTGELFF.